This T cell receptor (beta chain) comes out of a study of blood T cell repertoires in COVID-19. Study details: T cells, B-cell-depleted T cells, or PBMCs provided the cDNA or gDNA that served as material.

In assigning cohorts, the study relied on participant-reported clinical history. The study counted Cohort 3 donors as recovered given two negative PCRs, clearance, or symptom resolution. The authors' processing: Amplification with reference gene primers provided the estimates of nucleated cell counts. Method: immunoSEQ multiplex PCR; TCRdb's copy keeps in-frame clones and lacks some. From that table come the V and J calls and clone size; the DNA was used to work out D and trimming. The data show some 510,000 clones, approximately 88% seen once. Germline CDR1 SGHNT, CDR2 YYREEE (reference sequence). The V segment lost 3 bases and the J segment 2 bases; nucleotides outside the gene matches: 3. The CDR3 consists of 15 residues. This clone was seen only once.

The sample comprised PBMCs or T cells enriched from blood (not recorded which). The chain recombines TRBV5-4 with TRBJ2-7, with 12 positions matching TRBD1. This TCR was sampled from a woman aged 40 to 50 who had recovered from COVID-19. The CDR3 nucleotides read TGTGCCAGCAGCTCGAGGGACAGGGGGCCCTACGAGCAGTACTTC. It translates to CASSSRDRGPYEQYF.